The 20 T cell receptor beta chains reported below all come from one sample, sequenced in a study of early T cells in non-severe SARS-CoV-2 infection. TCRdb analysed the 5' RACE reads with MiXCR anew, one entry per CDR3 protein. The sample lists approximately 69,000 distinct CDR3 sequences; approximately 9.5% were seen once. The sample comprised whole blood. These receptors all stem from an adult who was a healthcare worker with PCR-confirmed SARS-CoV-2 infection or an uninfected control (not recorded which).

This clonotype occurred many times. The genes are TRBV20-1 and TRBJ2-1; no firm D call. The CDR3 contains 11 residues. Trimming pared 7 bases from V and 9 bases from J, leaving 13 bases between. Germline values: CDR1 DFQATT, CDR2 SNEGSKA (reference sequence). The CDR3, as DNA: TGCAGTGTTAGGGTTTTAGCTGAGCAGTTCTTC. Amino acid sequence: CSVRVLAEQFF.

This clonotype was counted only a few times. The chain has TRBV3-1 and TRBJ2-1; 11 positions agree with TRBD2. The CDR3 contains 17 residues. V gave up 0 bases and J gave up 3 bases; unmatched junction bases: 4. The V gene's germline CDR1 is LGHDT and CDR2 YNNKEL (reference sequence). The CDR3 protein is CASSQEETSGGYNEQFF. In DNA, the CDR3 is TGTGCCAGCAGCCAAGAAGAAACTAGCGGGGGCTACAATGAGCAGTTCTTC.

This clonotype was recorded many times. The V call is TRBV5-4, the J call TRBJ1-1; D is ambiguous. V was trimmed by 4 bases and J by 1 base, leaving 8 bases between them. The V gene's germline CDR1 is SGHNT and CDR2 YYREEE (reference sequence). This CDR3 spans 13 amino acids. The chain's CDR3 is CASSRSKNTEAFF. CDR3 sequence (DNA): TGTGCCAGCAGCCGGAGCAAGAACACTGAAGCTTTCTTT.

Ten or more counts support this clonotype. This chain links TRBV27 with TRBJ2-2, with 11 bases fitting TRBD1. After removal of 5 bases from V and 6 bases from J, the junction contained 2 bases not matched to a gene. This CDR3 is built from 14 residues. From germline, CDR1 is MNHEY and CDR2 SMNVEV (reference sequence). The DNA of the CDR3 is TGTGCCAGCAGTCGGGGACAGGGGGCCGGGGAGCTGTTTTTT. This gives the protein CASSRGQGAGELFF.

This clonotype was seen more than once but under ten times. V is TRBV2 and J is TRBJ1-6; D possibly corresponds to TRBD1 (5 bases). The CDR3 is 14 residues long. V was shortened by 6 bases and J by 5 bases, with 11 bases between the two germline ends. Germline-derived CDR1 and CDR2 are SNHLY and FYNNEI. This CDR3 is CASSRDRDNSPLHF. DNA of the CDR3: TGTGCCAGCAGCCGCGACAGAGATAATTCACCCCTCCACTTT.

This clonotype was detected only a few times. This chain joins TRBV6-1 and TRBJ1-4, with a tentative D call TRBD1 (6 bases). The germline V and J ends were trimmed by 7 bases and 0 bases, with 12 bases remaining between them. The CDR3 has 15 amino acids. Germline CDR1 reads MNHNS; CDR2 reads SASEGT. The CDR3 DNA follows: TGTGCCAGCAAGGGGGGCTTTGCAACTAATGAAAAACTGTTTTTT. It yields the protein CASKGGFATNEKLFF.

This chain uses TRBV27 with TRBJ2-3, with D perhaps matching TRBD2 (7 bases). The CDR3 spans 15 residues. CDR1 MNHEY and CDR2 SMNVEV come from the germline V gene (reference sequence). V was trimmed by 1 base and J by 4 bases, leaving 12 bases between them. The CDR3 DNA follows: TGTGCCAGCAGTTTATTTCGGGGGGCCGCAGATACGCAGTATTTT. Translated: CASSLFRGAADTQYF.

Many counts were recorded for this clonotype. J is TRBJ1-2 and V is TRBV5-5; 7 nucleotides line up with TRBD1. Germline CDR1 reads SGHKS; CDR2 reads YYEKEE (reference sequence). V lost 0 bases to trimming and J lost 5 bases; unmatched junction nucleotides: 10. This CDR3 comprises 16 residues. CDR3 nucleotides: TGTGCCAGCAGCTTGGGTTTAAGGACAGGAGGTTATGGCTACACCTTC. Protein product: CASSLGLRTGGYGYTF.

This clonotype was found many times. This sequence joins TRBV5-1 and TRBJ2-1, with 11 bases aligning to TRBD2. The CDR3 extends over 15 amino acids. With 3 bases clipped from V and 4 bases from J, the junction kept 3 bases outside the gene matches. Germline assignment: CDR1 SGHRS and CDR2 YFSETQ. The CDR3 sequence: CASSSGTSGYNEQFF. The CDR3 DNA is TGCGCCAGCAGCTCCGGGACTAGCGGTTACAATGAGCAGTTCTTC. Drawing the rest from reference TRBV5-1 and TRBJ2-1, the complete variable domain is KAGVTQTPRYLIKTRGQQVTLSCSPISGHRSVSWYQQTPGQGLQFLFEYFSETQRNKGNFPGRFSGRQFSNSRSEMNVSTLELGDSALYLCASSSGTSGYNEQFFGPGTRLTVL.

Only one count was recorded for this clonotype. This chain joins TRBV29-1 and TRBJ1-4, with TRBD1 as a possible D gene (6 bases). The germline V gene encodes CDR1 SQVTM and CDR2 ANQGSEA. This CDR3 comprises 11 residues. V was pared by 7 bases and J by 15 bases, with 18 bases between. CDR3 coding DNA: TGCAGCGGTATCGACAGGAGCGGAATGTTTTTT. Encoded protein: CSGIDRSGMFF.

The chain is built from TRBV18 and TRBJ1-5; D ambiguous. CDR3 size: 14 residues. Germline lookup yields CDR1 KGHSH and CDR2 LQKENI. V was pared by 4 bases and J by 5 bases, with 12 bases between. CDR3 residues: CASSLADGDQPQHF. The DNA for the CDR3 is TGTGCCAGCTCACTTGCGGACGGAGATCAGCCCCAGCATTTT. Combining the CDR3 with reference TRBV18 and TRBJ1-5 gives the whole variable domain NAGVMQNPRHLVRRRGQEARLRCSPMKGHSHVYWYRQLPEEGLKFMVYLQKENIIDESGMPKERFSAEFPKEGPSILRIQQVVRGDSAAYFCASSLADGDQPQHFGDGTRLSIL.

The rearrangement uses TRBV2 and TRBJ2-1; D is uncertain. The germline CDR1 and CDR2 sequences are SNHLY and FYNNEI. V lost 4 bases and J lost 3, with 16 bases in between. CDR3 length: 16 amino acids. This chain's CDR3 is CASSALETVIYNEQFF. CDR3 coding DNA: TGTGCCAGCAGTGCTCTTGAAACGGTTATCTACAATGAGCAGTTCTTC.

DNA for the CDR3: TGTGCCAGCTCACCGGCGGCCCACGAGCAGTACTTC. Residues: CASSPAAHEQYF. The V and J genes are TRBV18 and TRBJ2-7; no reliable D call. Germline-derived CDR1 and CDR2 are KGHSH and LQKENI. V lost 3 bases and J lost 5, with 8 bases in between. The CDR3 spans 12 residues.

This chain joins TRBV7-9 and TRBJ2-7; tentatively, D is TRBD1 or TRBD2 (5 bases each). This CDR3 has 13 residues. V dropped 5 bases and J dropped 6 bases, with 14 bases sitting between them. Germline CDR1 SEHNR, CDR2 FQNEAQ (reference sequence). CDR3 sequence: CASSIRDPLEQYF. In nucleotides, the CDR3 is TGTGCCAGCAGCATCCGGGACCCACTCGAGCAGTACTTC.

The chain links TRBV6-5 to TRBJ2-3; a weak D match, TRBD2 (5 bases). The CDR3 totals 14 residues. Trimming removed 0 bases at V and 10 bases at J, with 14 bases between. Germline-derived CDR1 and CDR2 are MNHEY and SVGAGI. As DNA, the CDR3 is TGTGCCAGCAGTTACTCCTTAGCGCTTGGGTCGCAGTATTTT. This codes for CASSYSLALGSQYF.

J is TRBJ2-7 and V is TRBV5-5, with D possibly being TRBD2 (7 bases). CDR3 size: 16 residues. V lost 1 base and J lost 2, with 16 bases in between. CDR1 SGHKS and CDR2 YYEKEE come from the germline V gene (reference sequence). The CDR3 protein is CASSLTGSSGTYEQYF. The DNA of the CDR3 is TGTGCCAGCAGCTTGACAGGGTCTAGCGGCACCTACGAGCAGTACTTC.

The rearrangement uses TRBV2 and TRBJ2-3; possible D gene TRBD2, 5 bases. CDR3 length: 13 amino acids. The V end lost 5 bases, the J end lost 3 bases, and 9 bases lay between the germline ends. CDR1 is SNHLY, CDR2 FYNNEI, per germline. As DNA, the CDR3 is TGTGCCAGCAGTACTGGGAGAACAGATACGCAGTATTTT. Translated: CASSTGRTDTQYF.

The table lists this clonotype with a few counts. The chain employs TRBV20-1 and TRBJ1-2; D perhaps matches TRBD1 (6 bases). This CDR3 comprises 14 residues. Trimming left V 8 bases short and J 1 base short, with 17 bases between. In germline, CDR1 is DFQATT, CDR2 SNEGSKA (reference sequence). CDR3 amino acids: CSTKEQGGNYGYTF. The CDR3 DNA reads as TGCAGTACAAAGGAACAGGGTGGTAACTATGGCTACACCTTC.

This clonotype was counted ten times or more. The rearrangement joins TRBV20-1 to TRBJ2-6, with 8 bases matching TRBD2. V lost 0 bases, J lost 3 bases, and 4 bases stayed unmatched. The CDR3 contains 16 residues. From germline, CDR1 is DFQATT and CDR2 SNEGSKA (reference sequence). The CDR3 DNA reads TGCAGTGCTAGAGATCCGACTAGCGATGGGGCCAACGTCCTGACTTTC. Its translation is CSARDPTSDGANVLTF.

V is TRBV30 and J is TRBJ2-3, with D perhaps being TRBD1 or TRBD2 (5 bases each). CDR1 is GTSNPN and CDR2 is SVGIG in the germline V gene (reference sequence). With 2 bases removed from V and 0 bases from J, the gap between germline ends came to 12 bases. CDR3 size: 15 residues. The CDR3 protein is CAWSFGTGSTDTQYF. CDR3 coding DNA: TGTGCCTGGAGTTTTGGGACGGGGAGCACAGATACGCAGTATTTT.